Below are 9 T cell receptor beta chains sequenced from a single sample in a study of post-analysis software for immune sequencing data. General study results and limits: A handful of TRBV segments were significantly more frequent in patients than in controls. TRBV5-6, TRBV5-1 and TRBV20-1 were among these segments.

No antigen has been assigned to these receptors. cDNA libraries for TCR beta contained unique molecular identifiers. From the PCR reads, TCRdb called clonotypes with MiXCR, one entry per CDR3 protein. In the table there are around 710,000 distinct CDR3 sequences, 46% of which are singletons. Sequenced material: blood. Receptor source: a girl between 10 and 17 years old with multiple sclerosis.

V gene TRBV27 combines with J gene TRBJ2-4, with a tentative D call TRBD2 (5 bases). Matching the DNA end better, TRBJ2-7 makes the J call doubtful. Per germline, CDR1 MNHEY and CDR2 SMNVEV (reference sequence). The CDR3 has 14 amino acids. The CDR3 DNA is TGTGCCAGCAGTTTAACCGGGAAGCAGTCCGAGCAGTACTTC. Encoded protein: CASSLTGKQSEQYF.

This clonotype was observed a few times. The chain recombines TRBV29-1 with TRBJ1-2, with TRBD1 as a possible D gene (5 bases). This CDR3 is 14 amino acids long. The germline CDR1 and CDR2 sequences are SQVTM and ANQGSEA. V lost 0 bases to trimming and J lost 4 bases, with 12 bases between them. CDR3: CSVEDPTAPYGYTF. CDR3 DNA: TGCAGCGTTGAAGATCCGACAGCACCCTATGGCTACACCTTC.

The chain couples TRBV7-8 to TRBJ2-5; D is possibly TRBD2 (6 bases). The CDR3 length is 14 residues. Trimming stripped 6 bases from V and 6 bases from J, with 17 bases between. Germline CDR1 is SGHVS and CDR2 is FQNEAQ. In nucleotides, the CDR3 is TGTGCCAGCAGGAACCGGGGGATTGGGAAGACCCAGTACTTC. Its translation: CASRNRGIGKTQYF.

A few counts support this clonotype. The chain combines TRBV7-2 with TRBJ1-4, with 11 bases fitting TRBD1. With 3 bases clipped from V and 6 bases from J, the junction kept 0 bases outside the gene matches. The CDR3 runs to 14 residues. Germline V CDR1 and CDR2: SGHTA, FQGNSA. The CDR3 region has the DNA TGTGCCAGCAGCTTGGACAGGGGGCATGAAAAACTGTTTTTT. Its protein is CASSLDRGHEKLFF.

This chain uses TRBV9 with TRBJ2-7; 9 nucleotides match TRBD1. Trimming removed 4 bases from V and 3 bases from J; junction bases left unmatched: 5. Germline V lookup: CDR1 SGDLS, CDR2 YYNGEE. This CDR3 has 14 residues. This CDR3 reads CASSPWTGDYEQYF. Here the CDR3 DNA reads TGTGCCAGCAGCCCTTGGACAGGGGACTACGAGCAGTACTTC.

This clonotype was found a few times. Mismatch with germline at one junction end may stem from a read error. This chain uses TRBV24-1 with TRBJ2-1; D unresolved. Germline lookup yields CDR1 KGHDR and CDR2 SFDVKD. The CDR3 spans 14 residues. CDR3 sequence reads: CAASVKGWNNEQFF. CDR3 sequence (DNA): TGTGCCGCCAGTGTTAAAGGGTGGAACAATGAGCAGTTCTTC.

This chain connects TRBV5-1 to TRBJ1-2; 7 positions agree with TRBD1. CDR1 is SGHRS, CDR2 YFSETQ, per germline. V lost 4 bases, J lost 9 bases, and 9 bases stayed unmatched. The CDR3 runs to 13 residues. CDR3 sequence reads: CASSPTGRLSYTF. CDR3 DNA: TGCGCCAGCAGCCCGACAGGGCGTTTGAGCTACACCTTC.

Only a few counts were recorded for this clonotype. The chain is built from TRBV6-5 and TRBJ2-6; unclear D gene. V lost 6 bases and J 0 bases, leaving 9 bases between the germline ends. Looked up from germline, CDR1 is MNHEY and CDR2 is SVGAGI. The CDR3 extends over 15 amino acids. CDR3 sequence (DNA): TGTGCCAGCAGCCCTCAATACTCTGGGGCCAACGTCCTGACTTTC. Its translation is CASSPQYSGANVLTF.

This clonotype was counted between two and nine times. The chain has TRBV12-3 or TRBV12-4 and TRBJ1-6; no definite D call. The V end lost 2 bases, the J end lost 9 bases, and 5 bases lay between the germline ends. The CDR3 has 12 residues. Here the CDR3 reads CASSLQVSPLHF. The DNA for the CDR3 is TGTGCCAGCAGTTTACAAGTTTCACCCCTCCACTTT.